This T cell receptor beta chain was captured in a study of T cell repertoires in cytomegalovirus infection (dated by TCRdb to between 2019 and 2020). Regarding the complete study: The HLA type of each donor mattered for the analysis, because public TCR beta signatures pointed to carriage of CMV infection along with the matching HLA type.

Beyond this particular receptor, the publication reports: In both this cohort and an independent cohort of 352 donors, the cumulative frequency of public TCR beta family members distinguished carriers of CMV infection plus the relevant HLA type. The ex vivo response was dominated by HLA-C-restricted CMV-specific TCR beta clonotypes, which also provided the single most frequent clonotype in two of eight donors.

TCRdb shows the sequencer as Illumina HiSeq 1500. TCRdb reprocessing: public reads trimmed at Q25 with fastp, clones called with MiXCR, in-frame beta chains kept. Rows with a matching CDR3 protein are joined into one entry that keeps the most common DNA and genes. For this sample there are 100,000 to 150,000 distinct CDR3 sequences; 20% to 30% appear just once. 30% to 40% of the sample rests with the top ten. V loses 0 bases, J loses 1 base, and the germline ends lie 7 bases apart. CDR1 and CDR2 (SGHTA, FQGNSA) derive from the germline V gene. Taken from cysteine to phenylalanine, the CDR3 has 15 residues. Of all the DNA, just the CDR3 is kept, 45 bases in frame from base 1. The table lists this clonotype with many counts. Which antigen it targets is not known. Nothing much larger sits one base from this clone, and base qualities are not available.

This sequence originates from a human donor in good health (CMV status not recorded). Some clones in this sample may be carry-over from other donors' samples. Sequenced: PBMCs, sequenced either directly or after in vitro stimulation (not recorded which). The rearrangement combines TRBV7-2 with TRBJ2-1, with a weak D call of TRBD2 (5 bases match). The DNA reads as follows: TGTGCCAGCAGCTTAGCTACGGGATCCTACAATGAGCAGTTCTTC. It is translated as CASSLATGSYNEQFF. Here the CDR3 is joined to the reference TRBV7-2 and TRBJ2-1 genes, and the full variable domain is: GAGVSQSPSNKVTEKGKDVELRCDPISGHTALYWYRQSLGQGLEFLIYFQGNSAPDKSGLPSDRFSAERTGGSVSTLTIQRTQQEDSAVYLCASSLATGSYNEQFFGPGTRLTVL.